The 26 T cell receptor beta chains below come from one sample, sequenced in a study of OX40 agonist ivuxolimab in advanced cancers. Some clones are missing from TCRdb's copy, which holds only in-frame ones; the method was immunoSEQ multiplex PCR. The profile shows 75,000 to 90,000 clones, 87% of them singletons. This specimen consisted of CD4+ or CD8+ T cells sorted from blood, obtained in a trial of the OX40 agonist ivuxolimab. These receptors were collected from an adult with an advanced solid tumor such as melanoma, head and neck, liver or kidney cancer.

This clone has only one observation. This chain connects TRBV4-2 to TRBJ1-2, with a weak D call TRBD1 (5 bases). The V gene's germline CDR1 is LGHNA and CDR2 YNFKEQ. Trimming took 5 bases from V and 4 from J, leaving 17 bases between them. There are 15 residues in the CDR3. DNA of the CDR3: TGTGCCAGCAGCGCCCTTTCCAGGGATGCCTATGGCTACACCTTC. As protein: CASSALSRDAYGYTF.

The chain links TRBV7-8 to TRBJ2-1, with D maybe TRBD2 (6 bases). The CDR3 is made up of 15 amino acids. V was shortened by 6 bases and J by 6 bases, with 18 bases between the two germline ends. The germline gives CDR1 SGHVS, CDR2 FQNEAQ. The CDR3, as DNA: TGTGCCAGCAGTTACCGTCGGAGGGCCGTCAATGAGCAGTTCTTC. Protein sequence: CASSYRRRAVNEQFF.

The chain couples TRBV5-5 to TRBJ2-5; 8 nucleotides match TRBD1. V was pared by 4 bases and J by 3 bases, with 2 bases of the junction left unmatched. The germline V gene encodes CDR1 SGHKS and CDR2 YYEKEE (reference sequence). This CDR3 comprises 13 residues. The CDR3 is CASSVDREETQYF. As DNA, the CDR3 is TGTGCCAGCAGCGTGGACAGGGAAGAGACCCAGTACTTC. Full variable domain (outside the CDR3, taken from reference TRBV5-5 and TRBJ2-5): DAGVTQSPTHLIKTRGQQVTLRCSPISGHKSVSWYQQVLGQGPQFIFQYYEKEERGRGNFPDRFSARQFPNYSSELNVNALLLGDSALYLCASSVDREETQYFGPGTRLLVL.

The chain is built from TRBV13 and TRBJ2-7; 7 bases align to TRBD1. Trimming at V came to 7 bases and at J to 1 base, leaving 4 bases not matched to a gene. The CDR3 loop spans 13 amino acids. Germline V gene data show CDR1 as PRHDT and CDR2 as FYEKMQ (reference sequence). The CDR3 region is CASNRQGSYEQYF. The CDR3 DNA reads TGTGCCAGCAACAGACAGGGATCCTACGAGCAGTACTTC.

V gene TRBV11-3 combines with J gene TRBJ1-4; D possibly corresponds to TRBD1 (5 bases). V shed 4 bases and J shed 8 bases, with 17 bases lying between them. The CDR3 is 15 amino acids. Per the germline V gene, CDR1 is SGHNT and CDR2 is YENEEA. The CDR3 loop is CASSSGTLGREKLFF. As DNA, the CDR3 is TGTGCCAGCAGCTCTGGGACTCTTGGAAGAGAAAAACTGTTTTTT.

The chain employs TRBV6-5 and TRBJ1-6; D remains unclear. From germline, CDR1 is MNHEY and CDR2 SVGAGI. Trimming pared 7 bases from V and 7 bases from J, leaving 11 bases between. This CDR3 contains 13 residues. In DNA form, the CDR3 reads TGTGCCAGCAATCCCCTGGGGAATTCACCCCTCCACTTT. Amino acid sequence: CASNPLGNSPLHF.

The rearrangement uses TRBV19 and TRBJ1-5, with 7 bases fitting TRBD1. V shed 7 bases and J 2 bases; nucleotides not matched to a gene: 8. The CDR3 covers 15 residues. CDR1 and CDR2 from the germline V gene are LNHDA and SQIVND (reference sequence). The CDR3 nucleotides are TGTGCCAGTAAGTCAGGGGGATCGGGCAATCAGCCCCAGCATTTT. Its translation is CASKSGGSGNQPQHF.

The chain carries TRBV28 and TRBJ2-1; D gene ambiguous. V was trimmed by 3 bases and J by 0 bases, leaving 18 bases between them. The CDR3 runs 18 residues. Germline CDR1 and CDR2: MDHEN and SYDVKM. CDR3 nucleotides: TGTGCCAGCAGTTTCCGGGCCCTGGACGGTAGCTCCTACAATGAGCAGTTCTTC. Translated, it gives CASSFRALDGSSYNEQFF.

This chain uses TRBV30 with TRBJ1-4; 7 bases line up with TRBD1. Germline trimming cut 4 bases from V and 4 bases from J; bases unmatched to any gene: 6. This CDR3 comprises 14 residues. Per germline, CDR1 GTSNPN and CDR2 SVGIG (reference sequence). The CDR3 loop reads CAWTPGQSNEKLFF. DNA for the CDR3: TGTGCCTGGACCCCGGGACAGAGTAATGAAAAACTGTTTTTT. The variable domain in full, completed from reference TRBV30 and TRBJ1-4, reads SQTIHQWPATLVQPVGSPLSLECTVEGTSNPNLYWYRQAAGRGLQLLFYSVGIGQISSEVPQNLSASRPQDRQFILSSKKLLLSDSGFYLCAWTPGQSNEKLFFGSGTQLSVL.

The V gene is TRBV19, the J gene TRBJ1-3; maybe TRBD1 (5 bases). Germline loops: CDR1 LNHDA, CDR2 SQIVND (reference sequence). The CDR3 totals 15 residues. Between the trimmed V and J ends, which lost 0 bases and 3 bases, there was a span of 9 bases. The CDR3 DNA follows: TGTGCCAGTAGTATAGATGGGGCCGTTGGAAACACCATATATTTT. This encodes CASSIDGAVGNTIYF. Based on the CDR3 plus reference TRBV19 and TRBJ1-3, the full variable domain is DGGITQSPKYLFRKEGQNVTLSCEQNLNHDAMYWYRQDPGQGLRLIYYSQIVNDFQKGDIAEGYSVSREKKESFPLTVTSAQKNPTAFYLCASSIDGAVGNTIYFGEGSWLTVV.

The V and J genes are TRBV6-5 and TRBJ1-5, with 7 bases fitting TRBD1. V lost 7 bases, J lost 2 bases, and 5 bases stayed unmatched. The CDR3 covers 14 residues. CDR1 is MNHEY and CDR2 is SVGAGI in the germline V gene. CDR3 nucleotide sequence: TGTGCCAGCACCAACAGGGGTGGCAATCAGCCCCAGCATTTT. This encodes CASTNRGGNQPQHF.

The rearrangement links TRBV10-2 to TRBJ1-1; D is uncertain. The V end lost 8 bases, the J end lost 3 bases, and 13 bases lay between the germline ends. The CDR3 length is 13 residues. Germline V gene data show CDR1 as WSHSY and CDR2 as SAAADI. Here the CDR3 DNA reads TGCGCCAGCGGGGAAGAGAGGGACACTGAAGCTTTCTTT. It is translated as CASGEERDTEAFF.

The chain recombines TRBV7-7 with TRBJ2-5, with D perhaps matching TRBD1 or TRBD2 (5 bases each). The CDR3 is 15 residues long. Trimming removed 1 base at V and 1 base at J, with 10 bases between. The germline V gene has CDR1 SSHAT and CDR2 FNYEAQ (reference sequence). The CDR3 region is CASSLGGGSQETQYF. The CDR3 DNA reads TGTGCCAGCAGCTTAGGGGGCGGGTCCCAAGAGACCCAGTACTTC.

This sequence joins TRBV7-9 and TRBJ1-4; weak D call: TRBD1 (5 bases). V was shortened by 5 bases and J by 7 bases, with 17 bases between the two germline ends. Germline V gene data show CDR1 as SEHNR and CDR2 as FQNEAQ (reference sequence). CDR3 length equals 15 residues. CDR3 in DNA: TGTGCCAGCAGCCCGACCGGGACTCAGGGTGAAAAACTGTTTTTT. This gives the protein CASSPTGTQGEKLFF.

The table lists this clone with a count of one. The J gene is TRBJ2-3, the V gene TRBV7-2, with D hard to call. Trimming removed 5 bases at V and 6 bases at J, with 9 bases between. CDR3 length: 12 amino acids. From germline, CDR1 is SGHTA and CDR2 FQGNSA. In DNA, the CDR3 is TGTGCCAGCAGCCCTCGCCGCGATACGCAGTATTTT. This gives the protein CASSPRRDTQYF.

This rearrangement joins TRBV7-9 to TRBJ1-3; 8 nucleotides align to TRBD1. Germline V gene data show CDR1 as SEHNR and CDR2 as FQNEAQ (reference sequence). The length of the CDR3 is 15 residues. The V segment lost 6 bases and the J segment 4 bases; nucleotides outside the gene matches: 8. The CDR3 protein is CASRPTGGSGNTIYF. CDR3 sequence (DNA): TGTGCCAGCAGACCCACAGGGGGTTCAGGAAACACCATATATTTT.

This clone was recorded once. The chain has TRBV5-1 and TRBJ2-3; 10 bases line up with TRBD2. The V and J ends lost 1 base and 4 bases, in that order; junction bases with no gene match: 3. Germline CDR1 is SGHRS and CDR2 is YFSETQ. The CDR3 has 15 residues. CDR3 amino acids: CASSLSGGAPDTQYF. DNA of the CDR3: TGCGCCAGCAGCTTGAGCGGGGGGGCCCCAGATACGCAGTATTTT.

This chain links TRBV5-4 with TRBJ2-7; D perhaps matches TRBD2 (6 bases). This CDR3 contains 16 residues. The germline V gene encodes CDR1 SGHNT and CDR2 YYREEE (reference sequence). The V end was cut by 0 bases, the J end by 0 bases, with 13 bases between. CDR3 coding DNA: TGTGCCAGCAGCTTGGTGGGAGCGGGCCTCTCCTACGAGCAGTACTTC. Its translation: CASSLVGAGLSYEQYF.

V gene TRBV7-8 combines with J gene TRBJ1-1; D is uncertain. This CDR3 comprises 14 residues. Germline loops: CDR1 SGHVS, CDR2 FQNEAQ. V was cut by 5 bases and J by 1 base, with 11 bases left in between. The CDR3 DNA follows: TGTGCCAGCAGCGTCGGACCCGCGAACACTGAAGCTTTCTTT. This translates into CASSVGPANTEAFF. The whole variable domain, remainder taken from reference TRBV7-8 and TRBJ1-1, is GAGVSQSPRYKVAKRGQDVALRCDPISGHVSLFWYQQALGQGPEFLTYFQNEAQLDKSGLPSDRFFAERPEGSVSTLKIQRTQQEDSAVYLCASSVGPANTEAFFGQGTRLTVV.

The V and J genes are TRBV5-1 and TRBJ2-7, with 7 bases aligning to TRBD2. Germline V gene data show CDR1 as SGHRS and CDR2 as YFSETQ. Losses at the gene ends were 0 bases for V and 2 bases for J; bases not matched to a gene: 2. The CDR3 sequence is 14 residues long. The CDR3 loop reads CASSLAGGTYEQYF. In nucleotides, the CDR3 is TGCGCCAGCAGCTTGGCCGGGGGGACCTACGAGCAGTACTTC.

The table lists this clone with a few counts. V is TRBV4-3 and J is TRBJ1-1; D not certain. The germline V gene encodes CDR1 LGHNA and CDR2 YSLEER. The CDR3 is 14 amino acids. The V end was cut by 0 bases, the J end by 3 bases, with 8 bases between. The CDR3 loop is CASSQEYFDTEAFF. CDR3 in DNA: TGCGCCAGCAGCCAAGAGTACTTTGACACTGAAGCTTTCTTT.

The chain links TRBV7-2 to TRBJ2-3; D possibly matches TRBD1 or TRBD2 (6 bases each). CDR1 is SGHTA and CDR2 is FQGNSA in the germline V gene. V lost 2 bases to trimming and J lost 0 bases, with 18 bases between them. The CDR3 extends over 18 amino acids. The CDR3 nucleotides read TGTGCCAGCAGCTTATCTTTGTCGGGGGCGGGTAGCACAGATACGCAGTATTTT. This encodes CASSLSLSGAGSTDTQYF.

The chain couples TRBV30 to TRBJ1-2; TRBD1 agrees at 7 bases. The CDR3 sequence is 19 residues long. V shed 0 bases and J 2 bases; nucleotides not matched to a gene: 18. Germline V gives CDR1 GTSNPN, CDR2 SVGIG (reference sequence). CDR3 amino acids: CAWSVRGPGQKVWNYGYTF. In DNA form, the CDR3 reads TGTGCCTGGAGTGTTAGGGGGCCGGGACAGAAGGTCTGGAACTATGGCTACACCTTC.

CDR3 sequence: CASRETGGRQETQYF. In nucleotides, the CDR3 is TGTGCCAGCAGGGAAACGGGAGGGCGCCAAGAGACCCAGTACTTC. The rearrangement uses TRBV28 and TRBJ2-5; 8 positions agree with TRBD2. The CDR3 contains 15 residues. V lost 6 bases and J lost 1; bases outside the gene matches: 7. Germline V lookup: CDR1 MDHEN, CDR2 SYDVKM. Supplemented by reference TRBV28 and TRBJ2-5, the full variable domain reads DVKVTQSSRYLVKRTGEKVFLECVQDMDHENMFWYRQDPGLGLRLIYFSYDVKMKEKGDIPEGYSVSREKKERFSLILESASTNQTSMYLCASRETGGRQETQYFGPGTRLLVL.

The chain joins TRBV27 to TRBJ2-6; a possible D gene is TRBD2 (5 bases). Per the germline V gene, CDR1 is MNHEY and CDR2 is SMNVEV (reference sequence). This CDR3 is built from 18 residues. Trimming removed 5 bases at V and 1 base at J, with 18 bases between. CDR3 loop: CASSPSGIRRSGANVLTF. For the CDR3, the DNA is TGTGCCAGCAGTCCGTCCGGGATACGGCGTTCTGGGGCCAACGTCCTGACTTTC.

The chain couples TRBV19 to TRBJ1-5, with D possibly being TRBD1 (6 bases). The CDR3 is 12 residues long. Looked up from germline, CDR1 is LNHDA and CDR2 is SQIVND (reference sequence). V lost 4 bases and J lost 7, with 8 bases in between. The CDR3 bases are TGTGCCAGTAGTAACAGGGACCAGCCCCAGCATTTT. Amino acids: CASSNRDQPQHF.